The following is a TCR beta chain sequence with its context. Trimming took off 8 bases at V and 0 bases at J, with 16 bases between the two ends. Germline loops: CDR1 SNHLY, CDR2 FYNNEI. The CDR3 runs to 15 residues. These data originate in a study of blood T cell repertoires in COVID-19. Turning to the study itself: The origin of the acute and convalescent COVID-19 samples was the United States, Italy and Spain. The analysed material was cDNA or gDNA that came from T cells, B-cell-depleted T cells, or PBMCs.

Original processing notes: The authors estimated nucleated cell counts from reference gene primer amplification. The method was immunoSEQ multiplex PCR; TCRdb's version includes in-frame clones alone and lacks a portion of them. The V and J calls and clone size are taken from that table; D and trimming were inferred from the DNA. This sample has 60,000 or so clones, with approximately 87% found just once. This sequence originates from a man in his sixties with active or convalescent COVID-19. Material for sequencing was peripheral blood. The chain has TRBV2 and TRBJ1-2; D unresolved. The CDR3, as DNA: TGTGCCAGCCGTGTCGGGTCCACTTCTAACTATGGCTACACCTTC. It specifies CASRVGSTSNYGYTF.